This paragraph covers one T cell receptor (beta chain) sequence. Antigen: not known. The sample originates from a study of T cells in localized non-small cell lung cancer. Points from the study as a whole: Of the tissues analyzed, uninvolved adjacent lung showed maximal T cell clonality, greater than tumor.

Germline V gene lookup returns CDR1 ENHRY and CDR2 SYGVKD. CDR3 size: 11 residues. Trimming stripped 10 bases from V and 5 bases from J, with 12 bases between. TCRdb keeps only in-frame clones here, not all; method: immunoSEQ multiplex PCR. This repertoire shows roughly 33,000 clones, roughly 90% found once; its top ten account for 4% to 4.5%. The clonotype was recovered from a woman aged 35-75 years with stage I lung adenocarcinoma. This sample comprised peripheral blood, obtained before any cancer treatment. The chain combines TRBV10-3 with TRBJ2-7; D is ambiguous. The CDR3 loop is CATYGADEQYF. The DNA of the CDR3 is TGTGCCACCTACGGCGCTGACGAGCAGTACTTC.